This T cell receptor beta chain came from a study of blood T cell repertoires in COVID-19 (dated by TCRdb to about 2020). Study-wide context: Samples covering the acute and convalescent phases of COVID-19 were provided by collaborators in the United States, Italy and Spain. Samples were obtained from the ongoing ImmuneRACE study (first 160 participants) and from some 1,200 subjects provided by 6 global collaborators. Deeply sampled blood TCRbeta repertoires from subjects exposed to, actively infected with, or recovered from COVID-19 were included in the dataset. The repertoires were released in a freely available public database intended as a resource for research on the immune response to SARS-CoV-2. The prospective study material was composed of cDNA or gDNA derived from T cells, B-cell-depleted T cells, or PBMCs. Where available, HLA class I and class II types were taken from metadata supplied by the sample provider and were not determined by assay-based typing. Nearly every sample came with metadata listing a de-identified subject ID, COVID-19 status, age in years and sex. Broad study findings and their caveats: The amount of clinical and demographic metadata varied by source and participant and was provided uncurated.

Inclusive of the bounding cysteine and phenylalanine, the CDR3 is 12 residues long. Solely the CDR3 DNA is kept, with 36 bases framed from the first base. CDR1 GTSNPN and CDR2 SVGIG were looked up in the germline V gene (reference sequence). At the junction V is shortened by 2 bases and J by 2 bases, with 4 bases in between. Whole blood was collected in K2EDTA tubes by collaborating institutions according to the institutions' own protocols. For TCRbeta analysis, collaborators shipped samples in one of three forms: frozen whole blood, isolated PBMCs, or DNA extracted from either of those sample types. TCRbeta CDR3 regions were amplified from genomic DNA by means of the immunoSEQ Assay, a bias-controlled multiplex PCR. The authors' pipeline ran thus. Within the assay, amplification of reference gene primers was used to estimate how many nucleated cells each sample contained. Sequence reads were collapsed and filtered to measure the absolute abundance of every unique TCRbeta CDR3 rearrangement. For each sample, productive Simpson clonality was calculated as the square root of Simpson's diversity index over productive rearrangements. TCRdb's version of the immuneACCESS table is confined to in-frame rearrangements and falls short of the full clone set. An unresolved V gene accounts for under half of the shortfall where checked; the remainder is of unknown origin. V and J calls and clone size come straight from that table; D and trimming were deduced from the DNA. The sample table shows about 270,000 clones, and approximately 86% are seen once. Together, the top ten hold 2.5% to 3.5% of the sample.

Notes on this clone: The antigen it recognizes is unknown. Base qualities are not recorded, but no much larger clone differs from it by a single base.

Here the chain combines TRBV30 and TRBJ2-1; too little of a D gene remains to name it. The sequence was obtained from a young woman with acute or convalescent COVID-19. The source material was peripheral blood. The CDR3 has the sequence CAWSIAYNEQFF. The DNA sequence is TGTGCCTGGAGTATAGCCTACAATGAGCAGTTCTTC.